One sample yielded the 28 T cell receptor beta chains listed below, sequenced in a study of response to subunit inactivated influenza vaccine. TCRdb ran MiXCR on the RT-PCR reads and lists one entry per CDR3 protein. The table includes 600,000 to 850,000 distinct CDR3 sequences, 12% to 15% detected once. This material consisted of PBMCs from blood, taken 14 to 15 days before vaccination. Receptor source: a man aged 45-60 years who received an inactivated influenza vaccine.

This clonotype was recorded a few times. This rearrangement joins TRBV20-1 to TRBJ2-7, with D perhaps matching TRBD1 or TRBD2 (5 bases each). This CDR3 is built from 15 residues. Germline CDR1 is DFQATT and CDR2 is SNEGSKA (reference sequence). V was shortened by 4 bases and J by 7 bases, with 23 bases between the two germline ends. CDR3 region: CSAKDPDGTFREQYF. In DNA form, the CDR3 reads TGCAGTGCTAAAGACCCGGACGGGACCTTCAGGGAGCAGTACTTC.

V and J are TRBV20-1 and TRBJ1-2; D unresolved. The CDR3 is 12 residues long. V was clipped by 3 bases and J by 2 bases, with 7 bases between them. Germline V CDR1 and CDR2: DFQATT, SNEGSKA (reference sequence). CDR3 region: CSASYGNYGYTF. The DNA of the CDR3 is TGCAGTGCTAGTTACGGAAACTATGGCTACACCTTC.

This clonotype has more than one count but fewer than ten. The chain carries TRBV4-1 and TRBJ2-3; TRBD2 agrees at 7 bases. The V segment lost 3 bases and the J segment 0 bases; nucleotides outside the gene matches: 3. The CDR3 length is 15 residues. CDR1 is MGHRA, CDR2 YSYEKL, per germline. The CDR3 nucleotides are TGCGCCAGCAGCCACCCCGGGAGGAGCACAGATACGCAGTATTTT. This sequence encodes CASSHPGRSTDTQYF.

The CDR3 DNA reads as TGTGCCAGCAGTGATGCGGGGGGACAAGAGACCCAGTACTTC. Translation: CASSDAGGQETQYF. The J gene is TRBJ2-5, the V gene TRBV25-1, with 8 bases lining up with TRBD2. Germline V gene sequence: CDR1 MGHDK, CDR2 SYGVNS. The CDR3 totals 14 residues. J lost 2 bases, V lost 3 bases, and 2 bases had no gene match.

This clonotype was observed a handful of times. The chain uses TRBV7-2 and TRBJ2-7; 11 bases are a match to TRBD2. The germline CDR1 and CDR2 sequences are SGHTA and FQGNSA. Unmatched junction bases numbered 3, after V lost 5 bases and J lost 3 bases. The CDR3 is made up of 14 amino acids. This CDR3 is CASSVTSGGYEQYF. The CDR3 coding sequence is TGTGCCAGCAGCGTAACTAGCGGGGGCTACGAGCAGTACTTC.

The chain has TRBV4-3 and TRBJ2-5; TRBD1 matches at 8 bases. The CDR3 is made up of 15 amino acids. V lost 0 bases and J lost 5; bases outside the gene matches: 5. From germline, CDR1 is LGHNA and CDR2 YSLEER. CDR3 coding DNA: TGCGCCAGCAGCCAAGATCAGGGGGCTTGGGAGACCCAGTACTTC. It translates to CASSQDQGAWETQYF.

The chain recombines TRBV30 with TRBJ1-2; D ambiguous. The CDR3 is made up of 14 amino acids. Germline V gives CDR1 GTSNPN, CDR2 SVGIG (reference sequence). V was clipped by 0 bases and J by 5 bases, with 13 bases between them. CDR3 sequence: CAWSVDLSRYGYTF. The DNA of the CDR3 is TGTGCCTGGAGTGTGGATCTCTCCCGGTATGGCTACACCTTC.

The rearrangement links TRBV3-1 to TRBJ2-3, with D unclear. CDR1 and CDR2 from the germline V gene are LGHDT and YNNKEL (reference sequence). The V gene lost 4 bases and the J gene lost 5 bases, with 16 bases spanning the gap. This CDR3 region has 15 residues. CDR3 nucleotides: TGTGCCAGCAGCCGAGGCTTTCTTCGGAGAGATACGCAGTATTTT. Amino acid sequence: CASSRGFLRRDTQYF.

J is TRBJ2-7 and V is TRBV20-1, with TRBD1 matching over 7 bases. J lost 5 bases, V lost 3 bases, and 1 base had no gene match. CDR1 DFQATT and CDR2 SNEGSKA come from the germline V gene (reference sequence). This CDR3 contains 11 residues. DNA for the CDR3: TGCAGTGCTAGTGGGACAGACGAGCAGTACTTC. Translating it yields CSASGTDEQYF.

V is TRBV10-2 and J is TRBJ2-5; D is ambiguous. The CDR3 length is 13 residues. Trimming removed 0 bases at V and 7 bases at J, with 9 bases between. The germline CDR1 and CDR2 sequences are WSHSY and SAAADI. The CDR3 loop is CASSESMLGTQYF. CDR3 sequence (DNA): TGCGCCAGCAGTGAGTCGATGTTGGGGACCCAGTACTTC.

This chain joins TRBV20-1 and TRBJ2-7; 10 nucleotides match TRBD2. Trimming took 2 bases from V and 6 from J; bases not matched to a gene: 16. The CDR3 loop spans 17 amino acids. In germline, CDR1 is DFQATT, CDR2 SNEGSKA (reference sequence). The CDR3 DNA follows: TGCAGTGCTAGACAACCTACCTTGGGAGCGGGAGGGCGCGAGCAGTACTTC. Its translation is CSARQPTLGAGGREQYF.

The CDR3: CASSRRRWGTGELFF. The CDR3 DNA reads TGTGCCAGCAGCCGTAGAAGGTGGGGGACCGGGGAGCTGTTTTTT. The chain recombines TRBV11-2 with TRBJ2-2; D may match TRBD1 or TRBD2 (5 bases each). Germline V CDR1 and CDR2: SGHAT, FQNNGV. The CDR3 totals 15 residues. The V and J ends lost 5 bases and 5 bases respectively, with 15 bases between them.

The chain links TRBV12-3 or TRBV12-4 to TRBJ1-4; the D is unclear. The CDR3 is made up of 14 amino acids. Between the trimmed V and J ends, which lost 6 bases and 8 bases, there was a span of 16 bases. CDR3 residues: CASSPLSYREKLFF. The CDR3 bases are TGTGCCAGCAGCCCCCTGTCTTATCGGGAAAAACTGTTTTTT.

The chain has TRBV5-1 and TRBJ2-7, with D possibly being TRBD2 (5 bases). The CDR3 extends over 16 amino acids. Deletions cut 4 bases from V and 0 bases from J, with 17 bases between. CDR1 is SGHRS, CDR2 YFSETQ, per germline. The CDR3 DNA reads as TGCGCCAGCAGCCCCTCGAGAGGAGGCGGCTCCTACGAGCAGTACTTC. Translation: CASSPSRGGGSYEQYF.

The CDR3 loop is CASSVLGIWFTGELFF. DNA of the CDR3: TGTGCCAGCAGTGTACTGGGGATATGGTTCACCGGGGAGCTGTTTTTT. The chain combines TRBV6-2 or TRBV6-3 with TRBJ2-2, with no clear D. This CDR3 spans 16 amino acids. Deletions cut 5 bases from V and 4 bases from J, with 17 bases between. CDR1 and CDR2 (germline): MNHEY, SVGEGT.

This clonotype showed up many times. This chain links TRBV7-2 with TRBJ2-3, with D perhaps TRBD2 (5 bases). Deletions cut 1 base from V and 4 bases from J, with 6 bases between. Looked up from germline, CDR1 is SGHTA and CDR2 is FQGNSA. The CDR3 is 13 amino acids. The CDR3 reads CASSLGTADTQYF. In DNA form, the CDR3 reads TGTGCCAGCAGCTTAGGGACTGCAGATACGCAGTATTTT.

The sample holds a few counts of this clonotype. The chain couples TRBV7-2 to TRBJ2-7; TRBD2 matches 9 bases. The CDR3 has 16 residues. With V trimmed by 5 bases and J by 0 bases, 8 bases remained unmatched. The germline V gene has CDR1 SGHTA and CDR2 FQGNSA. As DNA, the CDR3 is TGTGCCAGCAGCCCAACAAGCGGGGGGAGCTCCTACGAGCAGTACTTC. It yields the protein CASSPTSGGSSYEQYF.

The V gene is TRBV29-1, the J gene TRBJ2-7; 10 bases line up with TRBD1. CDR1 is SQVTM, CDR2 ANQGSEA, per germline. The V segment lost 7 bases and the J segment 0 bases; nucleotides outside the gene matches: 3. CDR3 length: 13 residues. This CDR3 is CSGRTGGSYEQYF. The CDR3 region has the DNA TGCAGCGGCCGGACAGGGGGCTCCTACGAGCAGTACTTC.

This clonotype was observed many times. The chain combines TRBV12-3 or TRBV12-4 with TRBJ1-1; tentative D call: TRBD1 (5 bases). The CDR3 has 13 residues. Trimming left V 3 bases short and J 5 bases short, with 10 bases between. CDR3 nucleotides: TGTGCCAGCAGTTTTTACGGGGGGACTGAAGCTTTCTTT. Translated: CASSFYGGTEAFF.

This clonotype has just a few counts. CDR3 region: CSAGQSTDTQYF. For the CDR3, the DNA is TGCAGCGCCGGACAGAGCACAGATACGCAGTATTTT. The chain is built from TRBV29-1 and TRBJ2-3, with D tentatively TRBD1 (6 bases). Trimming stripped 7 bases from V and 0 bases from J, with 8 bases between. Germline V gives CDR1 SQVTM, CDR2 ANQGSEA. The CDR3 runs 12 residues.

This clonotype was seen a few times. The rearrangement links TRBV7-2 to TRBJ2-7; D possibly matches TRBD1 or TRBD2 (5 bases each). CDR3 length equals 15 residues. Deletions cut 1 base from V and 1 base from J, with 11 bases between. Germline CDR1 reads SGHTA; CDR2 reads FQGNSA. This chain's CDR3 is CASSLVEGQSYEQYF. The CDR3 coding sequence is TGTGCCAGCAGCTTAGTTGAGGGGCAGTCCTACGAGCAGTACTTC.

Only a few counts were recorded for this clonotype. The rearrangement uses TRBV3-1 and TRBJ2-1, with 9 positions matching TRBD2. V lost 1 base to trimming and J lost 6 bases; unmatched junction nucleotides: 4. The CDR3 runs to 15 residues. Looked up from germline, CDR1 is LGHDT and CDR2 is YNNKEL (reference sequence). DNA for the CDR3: TGTGCCAGCAGCCAAGTAGCGGGAGCGGGCAATGAGCAGTTCTTC. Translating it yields CASSQVAGAGNEQFF.

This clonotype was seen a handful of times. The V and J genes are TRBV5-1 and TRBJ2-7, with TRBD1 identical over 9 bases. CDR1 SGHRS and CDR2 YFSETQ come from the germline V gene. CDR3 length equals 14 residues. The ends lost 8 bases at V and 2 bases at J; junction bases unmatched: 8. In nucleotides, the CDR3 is TGCGCCAGTATTCCGGGACAGGGAGCCTACGAGCAGTACTTC. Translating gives CASIPGQGAYEQYF.

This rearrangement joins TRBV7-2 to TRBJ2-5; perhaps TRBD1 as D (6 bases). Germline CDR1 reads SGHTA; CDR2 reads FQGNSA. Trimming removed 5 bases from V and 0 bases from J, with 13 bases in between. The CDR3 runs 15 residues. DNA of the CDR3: TGTGCCAGCAGCCGGACAGAATTGTACCAAGAGACCCAGTACTTC. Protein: CASSRTELYQETQYF. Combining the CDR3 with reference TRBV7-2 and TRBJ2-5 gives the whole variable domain GAGVSQSPSNKVTEKGKDVELRCDPISGHTALYWYRQSLGQGLEFLIYFQGNSAPDKSGLPSDRFSAERTGGSVSTLTIQRTQQEDSAVYLCASSRTELYQETQYFGPGTRLLVL.

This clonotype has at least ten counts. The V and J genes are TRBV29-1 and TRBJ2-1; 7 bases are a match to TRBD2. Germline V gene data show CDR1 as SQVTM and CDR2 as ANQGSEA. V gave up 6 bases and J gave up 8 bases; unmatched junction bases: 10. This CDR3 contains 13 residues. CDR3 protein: CSVDRYTSDEQFF. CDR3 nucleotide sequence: TGCAGCGTCGACCGATATACTAGCGATGAGCAGTTCTTC.

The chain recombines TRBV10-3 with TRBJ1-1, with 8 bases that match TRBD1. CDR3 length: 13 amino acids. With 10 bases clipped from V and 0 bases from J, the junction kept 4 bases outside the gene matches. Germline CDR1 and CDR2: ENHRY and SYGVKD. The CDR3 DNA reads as TGTGCCAGCCAGGACAGGGTGAACACTGAAGCTTTCTTT. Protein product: CASQDRVNTEAFF.

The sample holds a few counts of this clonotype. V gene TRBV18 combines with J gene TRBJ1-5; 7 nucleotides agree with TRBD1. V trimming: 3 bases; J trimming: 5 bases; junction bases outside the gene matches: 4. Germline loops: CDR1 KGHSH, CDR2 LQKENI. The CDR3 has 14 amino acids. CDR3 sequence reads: CASSPETGHQPQHF. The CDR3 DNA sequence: TGTGCCAGCTCACCTGAGACAGGGCATCAGCCCCAGCATTTT.

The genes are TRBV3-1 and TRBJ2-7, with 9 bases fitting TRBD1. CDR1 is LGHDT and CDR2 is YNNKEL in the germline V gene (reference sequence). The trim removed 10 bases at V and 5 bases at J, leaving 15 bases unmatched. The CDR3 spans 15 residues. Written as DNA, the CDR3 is TGTGCCACCTCCAATACAGGACAGGGGAACAACGAGCAGTACTTC. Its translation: CATSNTGQGNNEQYF.